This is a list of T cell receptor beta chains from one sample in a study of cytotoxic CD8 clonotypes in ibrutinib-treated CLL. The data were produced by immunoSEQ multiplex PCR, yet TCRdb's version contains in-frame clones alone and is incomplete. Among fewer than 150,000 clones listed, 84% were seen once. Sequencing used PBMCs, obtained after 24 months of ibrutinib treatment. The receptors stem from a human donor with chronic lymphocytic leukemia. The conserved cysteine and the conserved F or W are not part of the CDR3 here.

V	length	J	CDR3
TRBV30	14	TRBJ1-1	AWSTIQWGMNTEAF
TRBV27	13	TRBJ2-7	ASSSQGGAPYEQY
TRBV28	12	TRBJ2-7	ASSHRGRPYEQY
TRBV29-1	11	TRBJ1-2	SVVRGLSYGYT
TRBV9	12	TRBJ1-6	ASSVANNPSPLH
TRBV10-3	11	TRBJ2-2	AIRPDSPGELF
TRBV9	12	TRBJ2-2	ASSVRGGTGELF
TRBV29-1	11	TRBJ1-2	SVEVPSGLWYT
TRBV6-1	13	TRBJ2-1	ASMTQVASGNEQF
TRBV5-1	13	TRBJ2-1	ASTLGPGAPGEQF
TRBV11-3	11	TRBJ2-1	ASSSDTSDEQF
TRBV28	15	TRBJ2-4	ASSPRTGDPSRNIQY
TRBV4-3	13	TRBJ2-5	ASSLRHGGGGTQY
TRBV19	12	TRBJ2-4	ASSIYGYGNIQY
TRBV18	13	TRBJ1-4	ASSREHSTNEKLF
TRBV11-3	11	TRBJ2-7	ASSSGPTYEQY
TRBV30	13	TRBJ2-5	AWSRSGAMGETQY
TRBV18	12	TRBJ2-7	ASSPPSLSYEQY
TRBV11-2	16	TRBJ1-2	ASSLVVPLREQRFGYT
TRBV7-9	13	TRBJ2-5	ASSLTGGGQETQY
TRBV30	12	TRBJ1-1	AWSVLQDNTEAF
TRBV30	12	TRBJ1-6	ASSGRPYNSPLH
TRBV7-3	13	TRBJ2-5	ASSLTGGREETQY
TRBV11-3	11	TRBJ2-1	ASSTTGWDEQF
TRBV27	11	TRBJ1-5	ASSTKATGLLH
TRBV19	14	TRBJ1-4	ASSVDRGGTNEKLF
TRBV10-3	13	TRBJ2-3	AISEWSIPSDTQY
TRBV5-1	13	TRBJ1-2	ASSETGQSNYGYT
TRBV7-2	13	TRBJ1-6	ASSSTVPGNSPLH
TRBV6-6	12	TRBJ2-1	ASRRSQVENEQF
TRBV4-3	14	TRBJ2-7	ASSHMPGTGGDEQY
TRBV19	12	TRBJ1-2	ASSILAGVDGYT
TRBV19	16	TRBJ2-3	ASSTGTSGATSTDTQY
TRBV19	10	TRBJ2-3	ASKQGDDTQY
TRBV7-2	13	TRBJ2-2	ASSRVGGNTGELF
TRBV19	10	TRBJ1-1	ASSTGYTEAF
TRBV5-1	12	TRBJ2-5	ASSLLGLSETQY
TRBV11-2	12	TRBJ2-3	ASSLSGGEATQY
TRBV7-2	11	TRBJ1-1	ASSFGPNTEAF
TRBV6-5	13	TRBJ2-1	ASSLWGGRYNEQF
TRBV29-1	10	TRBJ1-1	SVALVDTEAF
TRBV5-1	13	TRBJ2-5	ASSFDWVTQETQY